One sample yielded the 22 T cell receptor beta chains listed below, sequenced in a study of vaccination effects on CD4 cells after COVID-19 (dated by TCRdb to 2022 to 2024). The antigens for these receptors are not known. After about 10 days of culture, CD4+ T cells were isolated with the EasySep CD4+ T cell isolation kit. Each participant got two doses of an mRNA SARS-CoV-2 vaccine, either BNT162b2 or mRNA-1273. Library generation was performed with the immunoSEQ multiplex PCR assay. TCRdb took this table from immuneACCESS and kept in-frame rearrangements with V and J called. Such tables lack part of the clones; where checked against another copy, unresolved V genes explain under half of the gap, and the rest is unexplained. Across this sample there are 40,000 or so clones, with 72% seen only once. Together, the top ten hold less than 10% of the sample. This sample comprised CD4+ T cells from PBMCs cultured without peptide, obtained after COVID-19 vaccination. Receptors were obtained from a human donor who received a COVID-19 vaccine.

The CDR3 DNA reads TGTGCCAGCAGTCGGGGGGGCATGTCTGGAAACACCATATATTTT. It is translated as CASSRGGMSGNTIYF. The chain joins TRBV25-1 to TRBJ1-3, with D perhaps TRBD1 (6 bases). V was shortened by 5 bases and J by 1 base, with 12 bases between the two germline ends. The CDR3 loop spans 15 amino acids. The germline CDR1 and CDR2 sequences are MGHDK and SYGVNS.

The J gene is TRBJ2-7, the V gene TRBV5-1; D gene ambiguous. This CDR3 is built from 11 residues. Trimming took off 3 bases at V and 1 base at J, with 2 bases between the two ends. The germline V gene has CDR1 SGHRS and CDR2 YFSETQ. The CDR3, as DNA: TGCGCCAGCAGCTCTTCCTACGAGCAGTACTTC. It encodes CASSSSYEQYF.

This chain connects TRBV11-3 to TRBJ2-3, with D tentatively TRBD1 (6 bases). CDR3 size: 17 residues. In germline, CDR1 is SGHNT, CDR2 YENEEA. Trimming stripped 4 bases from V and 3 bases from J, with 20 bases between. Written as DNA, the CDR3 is TGTGCCAGCAGCTCCGGAAATCCTCAGGGGAAAACAGATACGCAGTATTTT. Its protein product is CASSSGNPQGKTDTQYF.

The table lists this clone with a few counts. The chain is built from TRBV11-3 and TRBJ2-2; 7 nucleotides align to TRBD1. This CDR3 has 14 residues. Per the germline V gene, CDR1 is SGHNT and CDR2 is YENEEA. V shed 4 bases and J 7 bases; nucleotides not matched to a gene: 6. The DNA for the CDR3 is TGTGCCAGCAGCTCCCGACAGGGCGACGGGGAGCTGTTTTTT. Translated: CASSSRQGDGELFF.

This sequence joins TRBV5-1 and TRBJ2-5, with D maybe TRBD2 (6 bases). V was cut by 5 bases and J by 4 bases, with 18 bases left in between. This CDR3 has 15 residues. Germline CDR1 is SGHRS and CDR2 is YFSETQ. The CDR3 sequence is CASSPSGSQAETQYF. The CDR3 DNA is TGCGCCAGCAGTCCGTCCGGGAGCCAGGCAGAGACCCAGTACTTC.

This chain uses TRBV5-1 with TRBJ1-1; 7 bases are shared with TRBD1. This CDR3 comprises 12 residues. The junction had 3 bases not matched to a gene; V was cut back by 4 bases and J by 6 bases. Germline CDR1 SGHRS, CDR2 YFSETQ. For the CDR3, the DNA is TGCGCCAGCAGCCCCGGGACAGCTGAAGCTTTCTTT. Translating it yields CASSPGTAEAFF.

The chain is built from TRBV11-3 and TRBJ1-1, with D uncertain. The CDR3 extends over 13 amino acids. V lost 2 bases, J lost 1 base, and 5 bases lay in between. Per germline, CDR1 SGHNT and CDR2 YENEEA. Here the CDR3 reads CASSLLRNTEAFF. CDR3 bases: TGTGCCAGCAGCTTATTGCGGAACACTGAAGCTTTCTTT.

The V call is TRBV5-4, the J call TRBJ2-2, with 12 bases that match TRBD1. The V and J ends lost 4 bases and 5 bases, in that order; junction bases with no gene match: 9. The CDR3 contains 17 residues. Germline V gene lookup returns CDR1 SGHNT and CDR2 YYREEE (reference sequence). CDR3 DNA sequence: TGTGCCAGCAGCAGGGACCCGGGACAGGGGGCTACCGGGGAGCTGTTTTTT. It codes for CASSRDPGQGATGELFF.

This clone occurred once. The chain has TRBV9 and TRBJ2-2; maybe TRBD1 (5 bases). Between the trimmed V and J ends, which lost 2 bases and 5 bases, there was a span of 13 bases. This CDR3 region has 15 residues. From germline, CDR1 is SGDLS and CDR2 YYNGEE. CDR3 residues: CASSVSGRVTGELFF. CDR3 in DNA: TGTGCCAGCAGCGTTTCGGGCAGGGTGACCGGGGAGCTGTTTTTT.

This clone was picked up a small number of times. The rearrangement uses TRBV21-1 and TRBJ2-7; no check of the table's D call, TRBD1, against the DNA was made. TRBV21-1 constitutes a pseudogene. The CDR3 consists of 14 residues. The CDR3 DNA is TGTGCCAGCAGCAACCCACAGGGAGTCTACGAGCAGTACTTC. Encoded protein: CASSNPQGVYEQYF.

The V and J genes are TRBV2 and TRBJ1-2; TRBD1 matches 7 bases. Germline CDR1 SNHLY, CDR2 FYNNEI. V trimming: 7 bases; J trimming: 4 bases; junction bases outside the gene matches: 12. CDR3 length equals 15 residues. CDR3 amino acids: CASIDNRGGGYGYTF. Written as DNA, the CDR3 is TGTGCCAGCATTGATAACCGAGGGGGCGGCTATGGCTACACCTTC.

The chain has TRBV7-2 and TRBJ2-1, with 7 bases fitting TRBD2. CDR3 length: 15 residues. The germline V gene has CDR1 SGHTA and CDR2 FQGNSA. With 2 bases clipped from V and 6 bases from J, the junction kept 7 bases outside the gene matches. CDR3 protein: CASSLSGEGFNEQFF. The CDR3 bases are TGTGCCAGCAGCTTATCGGGGGAGGGATTCAATGAGCAGTTCTTC. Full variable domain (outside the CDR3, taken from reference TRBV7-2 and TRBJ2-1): GAGVSQSPSNKVTEKGKDVELRCDPISGHTALYWYRQSLGQGLEFLIYFQGNSAPDKSGLPSDRFSAERTGGSVSTLTIQRTQQEDSAVYLCASSLSGEGFNEQFFGPGTRLTVL.

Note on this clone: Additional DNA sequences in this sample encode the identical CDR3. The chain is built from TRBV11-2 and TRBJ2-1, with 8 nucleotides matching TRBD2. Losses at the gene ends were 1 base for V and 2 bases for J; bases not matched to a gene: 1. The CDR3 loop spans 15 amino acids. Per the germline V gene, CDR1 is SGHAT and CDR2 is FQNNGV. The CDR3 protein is CASSLAGGAYNEQFF. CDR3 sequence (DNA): TGTGCCAGCAGCTTAGCCGGGGGGGCCTACAATGAGCAGTTCTTC.

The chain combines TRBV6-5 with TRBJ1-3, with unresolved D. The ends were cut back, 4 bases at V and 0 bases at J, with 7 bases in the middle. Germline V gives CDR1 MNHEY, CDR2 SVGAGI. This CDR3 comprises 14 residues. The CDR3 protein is CASSSGGSGNTIYF. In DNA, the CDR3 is TGTGCCAGCAGTTCTGGAGGCTCTGGAAACACCATATATTTT.

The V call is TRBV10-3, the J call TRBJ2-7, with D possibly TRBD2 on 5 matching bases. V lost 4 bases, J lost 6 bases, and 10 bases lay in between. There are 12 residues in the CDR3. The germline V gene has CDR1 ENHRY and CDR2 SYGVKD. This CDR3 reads CAISGREIEQYF. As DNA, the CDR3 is TGTGCCATCAGTGGTAGGGAGATCGAGCAGTACTTC.

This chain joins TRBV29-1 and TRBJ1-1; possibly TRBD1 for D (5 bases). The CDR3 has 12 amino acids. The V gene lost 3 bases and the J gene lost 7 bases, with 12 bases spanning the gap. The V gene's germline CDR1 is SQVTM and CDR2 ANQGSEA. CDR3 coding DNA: TGCAGCGTTGAGGGGGACCGGAGTGAAGCTTTCTTT. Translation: CSVEGDRSEAFF.

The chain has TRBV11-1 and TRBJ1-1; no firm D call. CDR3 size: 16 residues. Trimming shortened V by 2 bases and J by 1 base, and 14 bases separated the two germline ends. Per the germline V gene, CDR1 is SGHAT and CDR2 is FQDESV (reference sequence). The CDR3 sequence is CASSLFPGLENTEAFF. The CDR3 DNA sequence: TGTGCCAGCAGCTTATTTCCCGGACTGGAGAACACTGAAGCTTTCTTT. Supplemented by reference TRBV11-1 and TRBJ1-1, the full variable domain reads EAEVAQSPRYKITEKSQAVAFWCDPISGHATLYWYRQILGQGPELLVQFQDESVVDDSQLPKDRFSAERLKGVDSTLKIQPAELGDSAMYLCASSLFPGLENTEAFFGQGTRLTVV.

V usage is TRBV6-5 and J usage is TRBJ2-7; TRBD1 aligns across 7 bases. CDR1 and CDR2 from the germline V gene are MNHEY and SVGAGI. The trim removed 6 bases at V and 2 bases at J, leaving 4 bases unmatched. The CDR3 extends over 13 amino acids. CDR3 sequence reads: CASRTGYTYEQYF. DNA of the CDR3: TGTGCCAGCAGGACAGGGTATACCTACGAGCAGTACTTC.

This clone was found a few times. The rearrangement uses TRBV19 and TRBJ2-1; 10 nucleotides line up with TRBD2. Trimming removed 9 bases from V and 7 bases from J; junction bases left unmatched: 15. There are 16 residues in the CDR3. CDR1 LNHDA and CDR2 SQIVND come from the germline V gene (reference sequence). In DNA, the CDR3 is TGTGCCAGCCCCCTCAGTGTAGCGGGAGGCTTGAATGAGCAGTTCTTC. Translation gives CASPLSVAGGLNEQFF.

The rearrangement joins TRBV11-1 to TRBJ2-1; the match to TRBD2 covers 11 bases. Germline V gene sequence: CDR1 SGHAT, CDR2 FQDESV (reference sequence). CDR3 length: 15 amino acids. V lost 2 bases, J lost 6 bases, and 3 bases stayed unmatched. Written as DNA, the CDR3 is TGTGCCAGCAGCTTAAGTCTAGCGGGAGGCAATGAGCAGTTCTTC. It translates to CASSLSLAGGNEQFF.

For the CDR3, the DNA is TGTGCCAGCAGCTTAGGTGGAGGGGGGTACGAGCAGTACTTC. Amino acids: CASSLGGGGYEQYF. This chain joins TRBV11-2 and TRBJ2-7; D possibly uses TRBD1 or TRBD2 (6 bases each). CDR3 length: 14 amino acids. Germline V CDR1 and CDR2: SGHAT, FQNNGV. Between the trimmed V and J ends, which lost 1 base and 4 bases, there was a span of 11 bases.

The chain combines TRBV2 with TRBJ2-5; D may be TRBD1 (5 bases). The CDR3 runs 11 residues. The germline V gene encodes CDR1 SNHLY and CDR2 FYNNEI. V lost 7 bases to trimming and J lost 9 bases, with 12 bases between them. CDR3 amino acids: CASTPSTAQYF. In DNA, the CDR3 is TGTGCCAGCACCCCCTCGACAGCCCAGTACTTC.